This T cell receptor (beta chain) was identified during a study of T cells in Graves' hyperthyroidism and ophthalmopathy. This clonotype has a handful of counts. The CDR3 has 16 residues. Germline values: CDR1 LNHNV, CDR2 YYDKDF (reference sequence). J lost 5 bases, V lost 6 bases, and 10 bases had no gene match. Using RNA transcripts as the source, TCR beta CDR3 regions were amplified. First-round RT-PCR of the TCR CDR3 relied on the HTBI primer set. Via MiXCR, TCRdb re-called the multiplex PCR reads, giving one row per CDR3 protein. In the table there are 500,000 to 550,000 distinct CDR3 sequences, 15% to 20% of which are singletons. Reasons for excluding patients were uncontrolled infection, other autoimmune disease, pregnancy or lactation. PBMCs came from less than 11 ml fresh peripheral blood.

The TCR comes from a man aged 35-49 years with Graves' ophthalmopathy. The rearrangement uses TRBV15 and TRBJ2-2; TRBD1 matches at 9 bases. Sequenced input: blood. CDR3 DNA: TGTGCCACCAGTCAGAGGGGGACAGGGAAGACCGGGGAGCTGTTTTTT. Translated, it gives CATSQRGTGKTGELFF.